A selection of T cell receptor beta chains follows, all from one sample in a study of control samples from healthy donors and cancer patients. The method was immunoSEQ multiplex PCR; TCRdb's version includes in-frame clones alone and lacks a portion of them. The data show 90,000 to 150,000 clones, about 87% seen once. The sample taken for sequencing was blood. The receptors come from a middle-aged man in good health. Each CDR3 is given with its conserved first and last residue. D genes are given only for firm matches.

D	V	J	CDR3	DNA
.	TRBV11-2	TRBJ1-4	CASSFMGGDEKLFF	TGTGCCAGCAGCTTCATGGGGGGCGATGAAAAACTGTTTTTT
.	TRBV4-1	TRBJ2-2	CASSPGSWTTSSTGELFF	TGCGCCAGCAGCCCCGGATCTTGGACTACCTCGAGCACCGGGGAGCTGTTTTTT
.	TRBV20-1	TRBJ1-1	CSALQGPEAFF	TGCAGTGCCCTCCAGGGACCTGAAGCTTTCTTT
.	TRBV2	TRBJ1-6	CASSVRQSASPLHF	TGTGCCAGCAGTGTTAGACAGTCCGCATCACCCCTCCACTTT
.	TRBV10-3	TRBJ2-7	CAISESEYEQYF	TGTGCCATCAGTGAGTCCGAGTACGAGCAGTACTTC
TRBD1	TRBV25-1	TRBJ1-2	CASSGQGLSYGYTF	TGTGCCAGCAGTGGACAGGGGCTTAGCTATGGCTACACCTTC
.	TRBV4-1	TRBJ2-3	CASRNPGLWDTQYF	TGCGCCAGCAGAAATCCGGGACTCTGGGATACGCAGTATTTT
.	TRBV2	TRBJ2-7	CASSTGTPLAEQYF	TGTGCCAGCAGTACCGGGACTCCCCTAGCCGAGCAGTACTTC
.	TRBV12-3/TRBV12-4	TRBJ1-1	CASSLQMNTEAFF	TGTGCCAGCAGTTTACAGATGAACACTGAAGCTTTCTTT
TRBD1	TRBV9	TRBJ2-4	CASSAGTGGNIQYF	TGTGCCAGCAGCGCCGGGACAGGGGGGAACATTCAGTACTTC
.	TRBV30	TRBJ1-1	CAWSQQAGTEAFF	TGTGCCTGGAGTCAACAGGCGGGGACTGAAGCTTTCTTT
TRBD1	TRBV14	TRBJ1-2	CASSQGQALNYGYTF	TGTGCCAGCAGCCAGGGACAGGCTCTTAACTATGGCTACACCTTC
.	TRBV6-2/TRBV6-3	TRBJ2-7	CASSYERAGARYEQYF	TGTGCCAGCAGTTACGAGAGGGCGGGGGCCCGTTACGAGCAGTACTTC
.	TRBV10-2	TRBJ1-4	CASSEDGGNEKLFF	TGCGCCAGCAGTGAGGACGGAGGAAATGAAAAACTGTTTTTT
.	TRBV9	TRBJ1-1	CASSALNTEAFF	TGTGCCAGCAGCGCCCTGAACACTGAAGCTTTCTTT